These 17 T cell receptor beta chains originate from one sample sequenced in a study of technical replicates of blood from four donors (dated by TCRdb to 2017 to 2019). Library preparation used the immunoSEQ multiplex PCR assay. TCRdb's version of the immuneACCESS table is confined to in-frame rearrangements and falls short of the full clone set. An unresolved V gene accounts for under half of the shortfall where checked; the remainder is of unknown origin. Across this sample there are some 85,000 clones, with 95% to 97% seen only once. About 0.3% of the sample lies in the top ten. Specimen: T cells isolated from PBMCs. The receptor source for this set is a human donor in good health.

The chain links TRBV2 to TRBJ2-7; 10 bases line up with TRBD2. The CDR3 is 12 amino acids. Looked up from germline, CDR1 is SNHLY and CDR2 is FYNNEI. The V and J ends lost 7 bases and 3 bases, in that order; junction bases with no gene match: 0. In DNA form, the CDR3 reads TGTGCCAGCAAGCGGGAGGGCTACGAGCAGTACTTC. This gives the protein CASKREGYEQYF.

V is TRBV7-9 and J is TRBJ2-2, with 7 bases aligning to TRBD2. This CDR3 contains 16 residues. J lost 1 base, V lost 2 bases, and 4 bases had no gene match. Germline CDR1 is SEHNR and CDR2 is FQNEAQ (reference sequence). CDR3 amino acids: CASSLRAGVNTGELFF. The DNA of the CDR3 is TGTGCCAGCAGCTTAAGGGCGGGGGTGAACACCGGGGAGCTGTTTTTT.

The V gene is TRBV28, the J gene TRBJ2-1; TRBD1 agrees at 7 bases. The CDR3 runs to 15 residues. Germline CDR1 MDHEN, CDR2 SYDVKM. Trimming removed 5 bases from V and 5 bases from J; junction bases left unmatched: 9. CDR3 nucleotide sequence: TGTGCCAGCAGTCCCCTCCTAGACAGGGACAATGAGCAGTTCTTC. Its protein is CASSPLLDRDNEQFF.

This clone turned up a few times. The chain joins TRBV29-1 to TRBJ2-1, with D tentatively TRBD1 (5 bases). Per the germline V gene, CDR1 is SQVTM and CDR2 is ANQGSEA. CDR3 length equals 14 residues. The V and J ends lost 3 bases and 6 bases respectively, with 15 bases between them. The CDR3 sequence: CSVDVAGIGNEQFF. As DNA, the CDR3 is TGCAGCGTTGATGTCGCAGGGATAGGCAATGAGCAGTTCTTC.

The gene calls are TRBV6-5 and TRBJ2-3, with 10 bases matching TRBD2. Germline V gene lookup returns CDR1 MNHEY and CDR2 SVGAGI. This CDR3 spans 15 amino acids. J lost 7 bases, V lost 5 bases, and 9 bases had no gene match. The CDR3 nucleotides are TGTGCCAGCAGTATATCTAGCGGGAGTCGGTATACGCAGTATTTT. Translation gives CASSISSGSRYTQYF.

V gene TRBV11-3 combines with J gene TRBJ1-2; 7 nucleotides line up with TRBD1. The V gene's germline CDR1 is SGHNT and CDR2 YENEEA. CDR3 length equals 13 residues. V shed 2 bases, J shed 6 bases, and the junction held 3 bases outside the gene matches. The CDR3 DNA is TGTGCCAGCAGCTTAAGGACAGGTGATGGCTACACCTTC. Protein product: CASSLRTGDGYTF.

V and J are TRBV11-2 and TRBJ1-2, with a weak D call TRBD1 (5 bases). Trimming pared 2 bases from V and 6 bases from J, leaving 10 bases between. Per the germline V gene, CDR1 is SGHAT and CDR2 is FQNNGV. CDR3 length: 13 residues. This CDR3 reads CASSLTSGNGYTF. Written as DNA, the CDR3 is TGTGCCAGCAGCTTAACGTCAGGGAATGGCTACACCTTC.

The genes are TRBV9 and TRBJ2-1; 8 bases line up with TRBD2. V was pared by 6 bases and J by 6 bases, with 11 bases of the junction left unmatched. Per the germline V gene, CDR1 is SGDLS and CDR2 is YYNGEE. This CDR3 contains 15 residues. The CDR3 spells CASTPSGGLGNEQFF. CDR3 bases: TGTGCCAGCACCCCCTCGGGGGGACTAGGCAATGAGCAGTTCTTC.

This clone was observed once. The chain employs TRBV9 and TRBJ2-2; TRBD2 matches 11 bases. The CDR3 totals 15 residues. The V gene end was trimmed by 5 bases and the J gene end by 7 bases; junction bases not matched to a gene: 7. Germline V lookup: CDR1 SGDLS, CDR2 YYNGEE. The CDR3 DNA is TGTGCCAGCAGAGCTGGGACTAGCGGAGGCGGGGAGCTGTTTTTT. Encoded protein: CASRAGTSGGGELFF.

V gene TRBV20-1 combines with J gene TRBJ2-7; no clear D gene. CDR1 and CDR2 (germline): DFQATT, SNEGSKA (reference sequence). V was trimmed by 4 bases and J by 4 bases, leaving 8 bases between them. The CDR3 spans 11 residues. CDR3 region: CSATLSYEQYF. The DNA of the CDR3 is TGCAGTGCTACTCTAAGTTACGAGCAGTACTTC.

The chain recombines TRBV4-1 with TRBJ2-3, with TRBD2 matching 10 bases. Trimming cost V 1 base and J 4 bases; bases outside gene matches: 5. The CDR3 runs to 16 residues. The V gene's germline CDR1 is MGHRA and CDR2 YSYEKL. The CDR3 region is CASSQGLAGVPDTQYF. In DNA, the CDR3 is TGCGCCAGCAGCCAAGGTCTAGCGGGAGTCCCAGATACGCAGTATTTT.

The chain couples TRBV5-1 to TRBJ2-1, with TRBD2 matching 7 bases. V gave up 1 base and J gave up 4 bases; unmatched junction bases: 2. CDR3 length: 14 residues. The germline V gene encodes CDR1 SGHRS and CDR2 YFSETQ. CDR3 amino acids: CASSLSGMYNEQFF. In DNA form, the CDR3 reads TGCGCCAGCAGCTTGAGCGGGATGTACAATGAGCAGTTCTTC.

This chain links TRBV7-3 with TRBJ2-7; weak D call: TRBD2 (6 bases). The CDR3 runs to 15 residues. The ends were cut back, 4 bases at V and 2 bases at J, with 15 bases in the middle. CDR1 and CDR2 from the germline V gene are SGHTA and FQGTGA. CDR3 DNA: TGTGCCAGCAGCTCATCCAGCGGGTTTACCTACGAGCAGTACTTC. The encoded protein is CASSSSSGFTYEQYF.

The rearrangement joins TRBV10-3 to TRBJ1-4; the match to TRBD1 covers 10 bases. Germline V gives CDR1 ENHRY, CDR2 SYGVKD. The CDR3 has 13 residues. Losses at the gene ends were 10 bases for V and 4 bases for J; bases not matched to a gene: 3. CDR3 loop: CATRTGGNEKLFF. The CDR3 DNA follows: TGTGCCACCAGGACAGGGGGTAATGAAAAACTGTTTTTT.

V and J are TRBV27 and TRBJ1-3, with no clear D. CDR1 is MNHEY and CDR2 is SMNVEV in the germline V gene (reference sequence). V gave up 5 bases and J gave up 3 bases, with 11 bases separating them. This CDR3 is built from 14 residues. As DNA, the CDR3 is TGTGCCAGCAGTCCCAACAGAGATGGAAACACCATATATTTT. Its protein product is CASSPNRDGNTIYF.

The chain has TRBV28 and TRBJ1-5, with D unresolved. Germline assignment: CDR1 MDHEN and CDR2 SYDVKM. Trimming pared 4 bases from V and 9 bases from J, leaving 25 bases between. This CDR3 region has 17 residues. In DNA, the CDR3 is TGTGCCAGCAGTTGGTTGGGTGGGGAGCTATCTAAATCGCCCCAGCATTTT. This translates into CASSWLGGELSKSPQHF.

The chain couples TRBV5-6 to TRBJ1-2, with TRBD1 matching 7 bases. CDR1 SGHDT and CDR2 YYEEEE come from the germline V gene. The CDR3 has 12 residues. V dropped 4 bases and J dropped 8; count of bases not matched to a gene: 5. The CDR3 loop reads CASSRYRGGYTF. The CDR3 DNA follows: TGTGCCAGCAGCCGTTACAGGGGCGGCTACACCTTC. Combining the CDR3 with reference TRBV5-6 and TRBJ1-2 gives the whole variable domain DAGVTQSPTHLIKTRGQQVTLRCSPKSGHDTVSWYQQALGQGPQFIFQYYEEEERQRGNFPDRFSGHQFPNYSSELNVNALLLGDSALYLCASSRYRGGYTFGSGTRLTVV.